Following are 23 T cell receptor beta chains from one sample sequenced in a study of blood T cell repertoires in COVID-19. Only in-frame clones appear in the TCRdb table, and some are missing; sequencing was by immunoSEQ multiplex PCR. Of some 100,000 clones in the sample, 92% are singletons; the top ten hold approximately 6%. The sample comprised peripheral blood. These receptors were obtained from a woman aged 60-70 years with active COVID-19.

The chain recombines TRBV10-2 with TRBJ2-4, with 8 nucleotides matching TRBD1. Germline trimming cut 4 bases from V and 3 bases from J; bases unmatched to any gene: 5. The CDR3 length is 15 residues. CDR1 WSHSY and CDR2 SAAADI come from the germline V gene. CDR3 residues: CASSGGQVGKNIQYF. CDR3 DNA sequence: TGCGCCAGCAGTGGGGGACAGGTGGGCAAAAACATTCAGTACTTC.

The genes are TRBV5-1 and TRBJ2-5, with 12 nucleotides matching TRBD2. The germline V gene encodes CDR1 SGHRS and CDR2 YFSETQ. The CDR3 is 14 residues long. V shed 4 bases, J shed 4 bases, and the junction held 2 bases outside the gene matches. The CDR3 nucleotides are TGCGCCAGCAGCCCGGGACTAGCGGGAGAGACCCAGTACTTC. Its protein is CASSPGLAGETQYF.

V usage is TRBV12-3 or TRBV12-4 and J usage is TRBJ1-2; D remains unclear. The CDR3 loop spans 13 amino acids. The germline V and J ends were trimmed by 3 bases and 4 bases, with 9 bases remaining between them. CDR3 residues: CASSLTGIYGYTF. Here the CDR3 DNA reads TGTGCCAGCAGTTTGACCGGGATCTATGGCTACACCTTC.

This rearrangement joins TRBV19 to TRBJ2-2, with TRBD2 as a possible D gene (6 bases). This CDR3 comprises 13 residues. V was pared by 3 bases and J by 7 bases, with 9 bases between. Germline V gene lookup returns CDR1 LNHDA and CDR2 SQIVND (reference sequence). In DNA form, the CDR3 reads TGTGCCAGTAGTATTCGGGGGAACGGGGAGCTGTTTTTT. Translation gives CASSIRGNGELFF.

The chain carries TRBV19 and TRBJ2-7; no definite D call. Between the trimmed V and J ends, which lost 6 bases and 0 bases, there was a span of 15 bases. CDR3 length: 15 residues. The germline CDR1 and CDR2 sequences are LNHDA and SQIVND (reference sequence). CDR3 sequence (DNA): TGTGCCAGTAGCAATATTTTCAGTTTCTCCTACGAGCAGTACTTC. Translating gives CASSNIFSFSYEQYF.

The chain couples TRBV29-1 to TRBJ2-2, with D possibly matching TRBD2 (7 bases). Trimming removed 4 bases at V and 5 bases at J, with 14 bases between. The germline CDR1 and CDR2 sequences are SQVTM and ANQGSEA. The CDR3 spans 14 residues. The CDR3: CSVGEGGSTGELFF. CDR3 bases: TGCAGCGTTGGGGAGGGGGGCTCGACCGGGGAGCTGTTTTTT.

The chain carries TRBV3-1 (or the pseudogene TRBV3-2) and TRBJ2-1, with D hard to call. V lost 3 bases and J 0 bases, leaving 6 bases between the germline ends. CDR1 is LGHDT, CDR2 YNNKEL, per germline (reference sequence). The CDR3 has 14 residues. The CDR3 here is CASSHTSSYNEQFF. The CDR3 DNA follows: TGTGCCAGCAGCCACACAAGCTCCTACAATGAGCAGTTCTTC.

The chain is built from TRBV7-2 and TRBJ2-1, with 10 bases fitting TRBD2. Trimming removed 1 base from V and 4 bases from J; junction bases left unmatched: 7. The CDR3 has 17 residues. Per germline, CDR1 SGHTA and CDR2 FQGNSA. The CDR3 nucleotides are TGTGCCAGCAGCTTAGGCTTTTCAGCGGGGGGGTACAATGAGCAGTTCTTC. It encodes CASSLGFSAGGYNEQFF.

This chain links TRBV5-1 with TRBJ1-5; D is ambiguous. The V end lost 0 bases, the J end lost 3 bases, and 7 bases lay between the germline ends. Germline V CDR1 and CDR2: SGHRS, YFSETQ. This CDR3 is built from 14 residues. The CDR3 DNA sequence: TGCGCCAGCAGCTTGGACAGCCCCAATCAGCCCCAGCATTTT. It yields the protein CASSLDSPNQPQHF.

The rearrangement uses TRBV24-1 and TRBJ2-7; D gene unclear. CDR1 is KGHDR, CDR2 SFDVKD, per germline. Trimming cost V 1 base and J 1 base, with 7 bases left between them. This CDR3 has 14 amino acids. Written as DNA, the CDR3 is TGTGCCACCAGTGATTTATCAATTTCCTACGAGCAGTACTTC. Its protein is CATSDLSISYEQYF.

V is TRBV7-2 and J is TRBJ1-5; tentatively, D is TRBD1 (5 bases). V was clipped by 1 base and J by 3 bases, with 10 bases between them. The CDR3 consists of 15 residues. Germline V CDR1 and CDR2: SGHTA, FQGNSA. The CDR3 loop reads CASSLGAGLNQPQHF. In DNA form, the CDR3 reads TGTGCCAGCAGCTTAGGAGCGGGGCTCAATCAGCCCCAGCATTTT.

The chain employs TRBV9 and TRBJ2-5, with D possibly being TRBD1 (5 bases). The CDR3 is 14 amino acids. The germline V gene encodes CDR1 SGDLS and CDR2 YYNGEE. Trimming removed 4 bases at V and 3 bases at J, with 13 bases between. CDR3 bases: TGTGCCAGCAGCCTTTCAGGGTTGGAAGAGACCCAGTACTTC. Protein product: CASSLSGLEETQYF.

A remark on this clone: The sample has other DNA sequences that encode this CDR3 too. The rearrangement uses TRBV28 and TRBJ1-5, with D possibly TRBD1 on 5 matching bases. The CDR3 runs to 16 residues. CDR1 is MDHEN, CDR2 SYDVKM, per germline. Trimming pared 6 bases from V and 3 bases from J, leaving 18 bases between. The CDR3 DNA sequence: TGTGCCAGCAGGCAGGGAGGGATGATAAACAATCAGCCCCAGCATTTT. Protein: CASRQGGMINNQPQHF.

The chain joins TRBV7-9 to TRBJ2-1; D remains ambiguous. CDR1 and CDR2 (germline): SEHNR, FQNEAQ (reference sequence). This CDR3 comprises 13 residues. The ends were cut back, 10 bases at V and 1 base at J, with 11 bases in the middle. The CDR3 is CANQSQSYNEQFF. The CDR3 bases are TGTGCCAATCAGTCACAATCCTACAATGAGCAGTTCTTC.

The rearrangement joins TRBV11-2 to TRBJ2-1; tentatively, D is TRBD1 (6 bases). This CDR3 is built from 15 residues. The V end lost 1 base, the J end lost 2 bases, and 9 bases lay between the germline ends. CDR1 is SGHAT, CDR2 FQNNGV, per germline. The CDR3 nucleotides are TGTGCCAGCAGCTTAGCAGGGGTTGCCTACAATGAGCAGTTCTTC. Residues: CASSLAGVAYNEQFF.

In DNA, the CDR3 is TGTGCCAGCAGCCCGACAGGGACGGTCTCTGGGGCCAACGTCCTGACTTTC. Protein product: CASSPTGTVSGANVLTF. The chain couples TRBV5-4 to TRBJ2-6; the match to TRBD1 covers 7 bases. V was clipped by 4 bases and J by 0 bases; unmatched bases: 7. Germline CDR1 is SGHNT and CDR2 is YYREEE (reference sequence). The CDR3 has 17 amino acids.

The V gene is TRBV11-3, the J gene TRBJ2-7, with TRBD1 matching over 7 bases. There are 14 residues in the CDR3. CDR1 and CDR2 (germline): SGHNT, YENEEA. The trim removed 2 bases at V and 0 bases at J, leaving 1 base unmatched. CDR3 sequence: CASSLSGGSYEQYF. The CDR3 coding sequence is TGTGCCAGCAGCTTATCAGGGGGCTCCTACGAGCAGTACTTC.

The chain recombines TRBV7-3 with TRBJ2-2; D gene uncertain. Germline CDR1 is SGHTA and CDR2 is FQGTGA. V lost 5 bases, J lost 3 bases, and 10 bases lay in between. This CDR3 has 14 residues. In nucleotides, the CDR3 is TGTGCCAGCAGCACGTACAGAGACACCGGGGAGCTGTTTTTT. Residues: CASSTYRDTGELFF.

The chain employs TRBV28 and TRBJ1-1; the D is unclear. The CDR3 runs 14 residues. Looked up from germline, CDR1 is MDHEN and CDR2 is SYDVKM. The V and J ends lost 6 bases and 4 bases respectively, with 15 bases between them. The CDR3 bases are TGTGCCAGCAGCCTCGGCTCCAGGCCCACTGAAGCTTTCTTT. As protein: CASSLGSRPTEAFF.

In its sample, this clone was seen once. The chain combines TRBV5-1 with TRBJ1-1; 8 nucleotides align to TRBD1. With V trimmed by 0 bases and J by 4 bases, 5 bases remained unmatched. The germline gives CDR1 SGHRS, CDR2 YFSETQ. This CDR3 is 15 amino acids long. The CDR3 protein is CASSLGTGIATEAFF. In DNA, the CDR3 is TGCGCCAGCAGCTTGGGGACAGGGATAGCCACTGAAGCTTTCTTT.

The chain combines TRBV29-1 with TRBJ2-7; 10 positions agree with TRBD1. Germline CDR1 SQVTM, CDR2 ANQGSEA. After removal of 4 bases from V and 6 bases from J, the junction contained 12 bases not matched to a gene. The CDR3 length is 15 residues. Here the CDR3 reads CSVASMGTGEAEQYF. The CDR3 bases are TGCAGCGTTGCTAGTATGGGGACAGGGGAGGCCGAGCAGTACTTC.

V gene TRBV5-1 combines with J gene TRBJ1-1; 8 bases line up with TRBD1. Germline V CDR1 and CDR2: SGHRS, YFSETQ. With V trimmed by 7 bases and J by 4 bases, 12 bases remained unmatched. CDR3 size: 15 residues. CDR3 nucleotides: TGCGCCAGCCAACTCTCAGGGGGCGCGGGCACTGAAGCTTTCTTT. Encoded protein: CASQLSGGAGTEAFF.

This CDR3 is CASSATGGAYNEQFF. The CDR3 region has the DNA TGTGCCAGCAGCGCAACAGGGGGGGCTTACAATGAGCAGTTCTTC. This chain joins TRBV9 and TRBJ2-1, with D tentatively TRBD1 (8 bases). CDR1 is SGDLS, CDR2 YYNGEE, per germline. This CDR3 comprises 15 residues. V shed 3 bases and J shed 4 bases, with 14 bases lying between them. Filled out from reference TRBV9 and TRBJ2-1, the complete variable domain reads DSGVTQTPKHLITATGQRVTLRCSPRSGDLSVYWYQQSLDQGLQFLIQYYNGEERAKGNILERFSAQQFPDLHSELNLSSLELGDSALYFCASSATGGAYNEQFFGPGTRLTVL.